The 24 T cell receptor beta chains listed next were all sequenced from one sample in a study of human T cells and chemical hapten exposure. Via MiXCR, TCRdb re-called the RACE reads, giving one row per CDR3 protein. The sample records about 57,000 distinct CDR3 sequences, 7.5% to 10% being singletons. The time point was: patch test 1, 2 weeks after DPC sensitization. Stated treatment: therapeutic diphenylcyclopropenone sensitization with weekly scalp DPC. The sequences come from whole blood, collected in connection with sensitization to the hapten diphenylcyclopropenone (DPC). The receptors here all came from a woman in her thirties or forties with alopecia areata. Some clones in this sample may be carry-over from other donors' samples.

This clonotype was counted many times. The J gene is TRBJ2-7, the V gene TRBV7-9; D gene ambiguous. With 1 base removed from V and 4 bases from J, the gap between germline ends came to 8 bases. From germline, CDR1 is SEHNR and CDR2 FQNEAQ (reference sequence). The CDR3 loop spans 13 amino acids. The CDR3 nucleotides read TGTGCCAGCAGCTTAGTAAGCCCATACGAGCAGTACTTC. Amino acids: CASSLVSPYEQYF. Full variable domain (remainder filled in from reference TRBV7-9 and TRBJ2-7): DTGVSQNPRHKITKRGQNVTFRCDPISEHNRLYWYRQTLGQGPEFLTYFQNEAQLEKSRLLSDRFSAERPKGSFSTLEIQRTEQGDSAMYLCASSLVSPYEQYFGPGTRLTVT.

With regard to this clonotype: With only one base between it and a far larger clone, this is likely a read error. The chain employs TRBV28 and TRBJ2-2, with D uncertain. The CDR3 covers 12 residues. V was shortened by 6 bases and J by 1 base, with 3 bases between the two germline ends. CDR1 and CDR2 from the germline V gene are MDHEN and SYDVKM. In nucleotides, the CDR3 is TGTGCCAGCAGGCGGAACACCGGGGAGCTGTTTTTT. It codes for CASRRNTGELFF.

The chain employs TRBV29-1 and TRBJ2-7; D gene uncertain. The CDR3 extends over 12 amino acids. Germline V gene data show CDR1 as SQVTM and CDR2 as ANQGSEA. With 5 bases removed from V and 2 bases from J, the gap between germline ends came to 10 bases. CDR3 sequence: CSVLNGAYEQYF. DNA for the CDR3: TGCAGCGTTTTGAACGGAGCCTACGAGCAGTACTTC.

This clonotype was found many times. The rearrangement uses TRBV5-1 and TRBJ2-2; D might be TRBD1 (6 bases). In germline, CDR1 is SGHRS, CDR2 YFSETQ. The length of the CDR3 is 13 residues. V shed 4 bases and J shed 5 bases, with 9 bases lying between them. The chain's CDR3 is CASSAQGTGELFF. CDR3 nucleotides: TGCGCCAGCAGCGCTCAGGGGACCGGGGAGCTGTTTTTT.

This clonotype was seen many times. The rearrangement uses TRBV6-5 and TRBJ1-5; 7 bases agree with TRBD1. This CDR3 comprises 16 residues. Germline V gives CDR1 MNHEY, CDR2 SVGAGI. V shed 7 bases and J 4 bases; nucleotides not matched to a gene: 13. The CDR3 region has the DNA TGTGCCAGCACCACCCGGTCAGGGGGACGTAATCAGCCCCAGCATTTT. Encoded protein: CASTTRSGGRNQPQHF.

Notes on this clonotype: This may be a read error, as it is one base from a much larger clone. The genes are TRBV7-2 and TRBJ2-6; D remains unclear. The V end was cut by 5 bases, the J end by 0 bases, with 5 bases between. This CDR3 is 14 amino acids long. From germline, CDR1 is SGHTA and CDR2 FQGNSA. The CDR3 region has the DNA TGTGCCAGCAGCCCCCACTCTGGGGCCAACGTCCTGACTTTC. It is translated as CASSPHSGANVLTF.

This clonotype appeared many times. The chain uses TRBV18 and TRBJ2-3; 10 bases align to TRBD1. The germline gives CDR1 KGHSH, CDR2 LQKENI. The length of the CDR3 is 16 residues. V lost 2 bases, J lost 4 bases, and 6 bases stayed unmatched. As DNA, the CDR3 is TGTGCCAGCTCACCAGACAGGGGGCTATCGGCAGATACGCAGTATTTT. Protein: CASSPDRGLSADTQYF.

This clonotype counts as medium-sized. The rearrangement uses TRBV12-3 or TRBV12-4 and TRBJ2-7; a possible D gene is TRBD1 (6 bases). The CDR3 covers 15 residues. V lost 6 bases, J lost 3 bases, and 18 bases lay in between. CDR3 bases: TGTGCCAGCAGCACATCCCAGGGGCCGAACTACGAGCAGTACTTC. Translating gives CASSTSQGPNYEQYF.

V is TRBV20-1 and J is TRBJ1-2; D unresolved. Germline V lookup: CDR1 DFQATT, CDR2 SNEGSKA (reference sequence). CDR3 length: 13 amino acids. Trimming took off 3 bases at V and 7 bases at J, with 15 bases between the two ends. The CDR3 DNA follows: TGCAGTGCTAGGACTTCTGGCGGGAGTGGCTACACCTTC. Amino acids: CSARTSGGSGYTF.

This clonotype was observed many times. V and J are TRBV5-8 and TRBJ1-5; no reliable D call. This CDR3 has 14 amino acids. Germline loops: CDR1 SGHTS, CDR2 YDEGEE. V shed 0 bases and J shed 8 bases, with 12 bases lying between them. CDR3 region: CASSLEAVEEPQHF. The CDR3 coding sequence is TGTGCCAGCAGCTTGGAGGCAGTAGAAGAGCCCCAGCATTTT.

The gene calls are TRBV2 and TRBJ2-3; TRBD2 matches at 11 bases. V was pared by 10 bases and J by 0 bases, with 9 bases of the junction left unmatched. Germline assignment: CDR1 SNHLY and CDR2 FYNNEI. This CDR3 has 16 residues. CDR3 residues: CATKLLAGGSTDTQYF. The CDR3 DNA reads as TGTGCCACCAAGCTTCTAGCGGGGGGAAGCACAGATACGCAGTATTTT.

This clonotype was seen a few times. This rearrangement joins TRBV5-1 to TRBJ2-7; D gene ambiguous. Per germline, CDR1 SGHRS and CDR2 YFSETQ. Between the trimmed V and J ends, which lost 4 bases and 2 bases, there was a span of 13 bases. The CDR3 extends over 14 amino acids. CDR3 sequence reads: CASSTSDRTYEQYF. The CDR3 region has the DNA TGCGCCAGCAGCACCTCAGACCGAACCTACGAGCAGTACTTC.

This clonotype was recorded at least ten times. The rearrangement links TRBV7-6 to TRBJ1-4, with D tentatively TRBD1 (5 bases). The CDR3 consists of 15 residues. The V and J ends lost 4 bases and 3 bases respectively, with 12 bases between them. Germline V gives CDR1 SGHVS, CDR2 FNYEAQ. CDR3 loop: CASSSIGTANEKLFF. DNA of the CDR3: TGTGCCAGCAGCTCGATCGGGACCGCTAATGAAAAACTGTTTTTT.

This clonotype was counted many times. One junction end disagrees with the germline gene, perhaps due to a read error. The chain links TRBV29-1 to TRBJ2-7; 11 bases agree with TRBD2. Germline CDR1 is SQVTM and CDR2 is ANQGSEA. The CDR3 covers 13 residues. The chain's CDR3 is CSVEGTSGLEQYF. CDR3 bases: TGCAGCGTGGAAGGGACTAGCGGTCTGGAGCAGTACTTC.

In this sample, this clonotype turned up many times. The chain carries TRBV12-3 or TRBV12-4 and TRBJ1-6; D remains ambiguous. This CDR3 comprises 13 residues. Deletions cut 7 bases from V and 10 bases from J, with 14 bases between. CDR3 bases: TGTGCCAGCAAACTGGCAGGCGGCTCACCCCTCCACTTT. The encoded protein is CASKLAGGSPLHF.

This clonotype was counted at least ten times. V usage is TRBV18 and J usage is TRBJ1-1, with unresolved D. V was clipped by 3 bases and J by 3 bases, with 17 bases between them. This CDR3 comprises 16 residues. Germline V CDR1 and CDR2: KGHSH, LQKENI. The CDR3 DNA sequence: TGTGCCAGCTCACCCCTTCCTGTTACCAGCGACACTGAAGCTTTCTTT. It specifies CASSPLPVTSDTEAFF.

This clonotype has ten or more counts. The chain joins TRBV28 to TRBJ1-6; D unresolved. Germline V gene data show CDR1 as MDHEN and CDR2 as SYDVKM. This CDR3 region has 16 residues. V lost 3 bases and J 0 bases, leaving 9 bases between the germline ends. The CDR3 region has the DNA TGTGCCAGCAGTTTGAAAGGAAGCTCCTATAATTCACCCCTCCACTTT. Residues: CASSLKGSSYNSPLHF. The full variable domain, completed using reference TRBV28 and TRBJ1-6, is DVKVTQSSRYLVKRTGEKVFLECVQDMDHENMFWYRQDPGLGLRLIYFSYDVKMKEKGDIPEGYSVSREKKERFSLILESASTNQTSMYLCASSLKGSSYNSPLHFGNGTRLTVT.

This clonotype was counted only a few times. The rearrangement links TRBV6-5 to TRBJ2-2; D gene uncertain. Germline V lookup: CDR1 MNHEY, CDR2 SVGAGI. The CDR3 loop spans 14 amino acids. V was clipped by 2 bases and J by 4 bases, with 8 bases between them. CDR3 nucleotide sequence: TGTGCCAGCAGTTACAGGCCCGGCACCGGGGAGCTGTTTTTT. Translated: CASSYRPGTGELFF.

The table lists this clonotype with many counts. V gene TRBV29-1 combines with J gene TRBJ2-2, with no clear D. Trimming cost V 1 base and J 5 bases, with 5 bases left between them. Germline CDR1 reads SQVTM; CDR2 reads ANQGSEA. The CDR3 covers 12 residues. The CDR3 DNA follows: TGCAGCGTTGAAGGTTTGACCGGGGAGCTGTTTTTT. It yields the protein CSVEGLTGELFF.

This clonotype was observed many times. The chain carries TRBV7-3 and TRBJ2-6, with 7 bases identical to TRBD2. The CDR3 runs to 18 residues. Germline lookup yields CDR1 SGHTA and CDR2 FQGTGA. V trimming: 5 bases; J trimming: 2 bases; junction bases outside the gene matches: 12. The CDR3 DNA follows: TGTGCCAGCAGCATCTCCACGGGCGGGGGAACTGGGGCCAACGTCCTGACTTTC. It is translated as CASSISTGGGTGANVLTF.

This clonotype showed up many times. In DNA, the CDR3 is TGCGCCAGCAGGCAGGGTTTTGGGGATGGCTACACCTTC. It specifies CASRQGFGDGYTF. V and J are TRBV5-1 and TRBJ1-2, with D possibly TRBD1 on 5 matching bases. Germline CDR1 reads SGHRS; CDR2 reads YFSETQ. The V end was cut by 5 bases, the J end by 6 bases, with 14 bases between. This CDR3 comprises 13 residues.

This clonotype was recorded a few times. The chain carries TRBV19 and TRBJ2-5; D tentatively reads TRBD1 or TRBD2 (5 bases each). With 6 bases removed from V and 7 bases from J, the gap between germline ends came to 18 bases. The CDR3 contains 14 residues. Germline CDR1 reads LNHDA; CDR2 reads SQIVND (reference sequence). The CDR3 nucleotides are TGTGCCAGTAGCCTCGGGGCCCACGAAGGGACCCAGTACTTC. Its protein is CASSLGAHEGTQYF.

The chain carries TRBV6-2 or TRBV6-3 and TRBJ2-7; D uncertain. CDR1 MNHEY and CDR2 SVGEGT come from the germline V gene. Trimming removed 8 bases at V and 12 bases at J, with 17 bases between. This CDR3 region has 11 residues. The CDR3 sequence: CASAGPRSWYF. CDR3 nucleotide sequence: TGTGCCAGCGCTGGCCCCAGATCCTGGTACTTC.

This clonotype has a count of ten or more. The CDR3 nucleotides are TGCGTTTACGACTTTCAAGAGACCCAGTACTTC. This gives the protein CVYDFQETQYF. The gene calls are TRBV29-1 and TRBJ2-5; D is ambiguous. The CDR3 spans 11 residues. The germline gives CDR1 SQVTM, CDR2 ANQGSEA.